This T cell receptor beta chain comes out of a study of beta chain features in type 1 diabetes. This clone was observed a handful of times. Its antigen is not identified. General observations from the study: When Type 1 diabetes patients were examined, their TCRB CDR3s proved moderately but significantly shorter in all four CD4+ subsets. Diminished insertions and augmented deletions at VDJ junctions characterized type 1 diabetes patients. For patients, the naive, central memory and Treg TCRB repertoires appeared more alike than for healthy donors. For TCRB rearrangement, an influence of HLA type remained unresolved here.

V lost 6 bases, J lost 5 bases, and 13 bases lay in between. CDR1 and CDR2 from the germline V gene are LGHNA and YSLEER. CDR3 size: 13 residues. Since all of the isolated RNA was reverse transcribed, expressed TCRB transcripts were what got sequenced. Data came from immunoSEQ multiplex PCR; TCRdb stores just in-frame clones and leaves some out. The sample lists a few hundred thousand clones, over 12% occurring once. V and J are TRBV4-3 and TRBJ1-2, with TRBD1 as a possible D gene (6 bases). Sequenced sample: naive CD4+ T cells from blood. The receptor's source is a woman under 30 in good health. CDR3 DNA: TGCGCCAGCAGACTTATCGGACAGTATGGCTACACCTTC. Translated: CASRLIGQYGYTF.